This TCR beta chain was captured in a study of vaccination and CD4 T cells after COVID-19. Study background: There were six male and four female convalescents, and two of them were Hispanic.

Germline V CDR1 and CDR2: DFQATT, SNEGSKA (reference sequence). The CDR3 is made up of 13 amino acids. The V end was cut by 6 bases, the J end by 5 bases, with 14 bases between. This clonotype has only a few counts. TCRdb independently ran MiXCR on the PCR reads; one entry per CDR3 protein. The sample includes 15,000 to 17,000 distinct CDR3 sequences, approximately 71% seen only once; the top ten take roughly 1.1%. Material: CD4+ T cells from blood, obtained after SARS-CoV-2 vaccination. V and J are TRBV20-1 and TRBJ2-1, with D maybe TRBD2 (6 bases). The TCR originated in a human donor who had recovered from COVID-19. The CDR3 here is CSAMTGADNEQFF. The CDR3 DNA reads as TGCAGTGCAATGACGGGAGCCGACAATGAGCAGTTCTTC.